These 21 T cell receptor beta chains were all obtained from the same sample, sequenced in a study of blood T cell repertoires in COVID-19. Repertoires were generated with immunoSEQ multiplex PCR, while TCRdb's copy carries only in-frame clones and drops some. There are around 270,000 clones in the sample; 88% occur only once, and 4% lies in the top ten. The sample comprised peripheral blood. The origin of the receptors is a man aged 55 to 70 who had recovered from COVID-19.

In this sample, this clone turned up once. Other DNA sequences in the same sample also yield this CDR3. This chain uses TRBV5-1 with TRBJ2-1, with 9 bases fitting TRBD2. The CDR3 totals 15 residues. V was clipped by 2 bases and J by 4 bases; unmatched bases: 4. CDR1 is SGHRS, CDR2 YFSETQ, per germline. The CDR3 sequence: CASSLAGGKYNEQFF. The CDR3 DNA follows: TGCGCCAGCAGCTTAGCGGGGGGAAAATACAATGAGCAGTTCTTC.

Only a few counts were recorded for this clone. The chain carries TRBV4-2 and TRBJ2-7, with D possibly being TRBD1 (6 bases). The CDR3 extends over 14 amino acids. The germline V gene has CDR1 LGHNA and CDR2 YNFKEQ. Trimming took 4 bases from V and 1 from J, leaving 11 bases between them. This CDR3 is CASSRGQYSYEQYF. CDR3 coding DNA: TGTGCCAGCAGCCGAGGACAGTATTCCTACGAGCAGTACTTC.

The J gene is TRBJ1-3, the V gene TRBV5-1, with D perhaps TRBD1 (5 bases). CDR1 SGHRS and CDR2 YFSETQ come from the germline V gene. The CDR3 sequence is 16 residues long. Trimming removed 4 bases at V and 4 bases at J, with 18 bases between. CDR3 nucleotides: TGCGCCAGCAGCCAGCCCTCGTCAGGGTCAGGAAACACCATATATTTT. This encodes CASSQPSSGSGNTIYF.

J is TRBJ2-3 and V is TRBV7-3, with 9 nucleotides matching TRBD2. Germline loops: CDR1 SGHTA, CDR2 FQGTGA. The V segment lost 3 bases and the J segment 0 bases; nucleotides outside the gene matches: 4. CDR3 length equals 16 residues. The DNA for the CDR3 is TGTGCCAGCAGCTTCGGGGGACTAGCTAGCACAGATACGCAGTATTTT. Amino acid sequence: CASSFGGLASTDTQYF.

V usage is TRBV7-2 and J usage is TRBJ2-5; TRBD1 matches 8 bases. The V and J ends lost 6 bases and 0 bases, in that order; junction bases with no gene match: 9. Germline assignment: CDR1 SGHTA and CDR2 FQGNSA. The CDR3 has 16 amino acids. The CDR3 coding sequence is TGTGCCAGCAGTCCAAGACAGGGGCTGTACCAAGAGACCCAGTACTTC. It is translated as CASSPRQGLYQETQYF.

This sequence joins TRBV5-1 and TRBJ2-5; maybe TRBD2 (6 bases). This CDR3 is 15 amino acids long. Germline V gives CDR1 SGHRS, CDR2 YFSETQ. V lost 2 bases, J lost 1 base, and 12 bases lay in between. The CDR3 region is CASSFGTGIQETQYF. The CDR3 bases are TGCGCCAGCAGCTTTGGGACTGGGATCCAAGAGACCCAGTACTTC.

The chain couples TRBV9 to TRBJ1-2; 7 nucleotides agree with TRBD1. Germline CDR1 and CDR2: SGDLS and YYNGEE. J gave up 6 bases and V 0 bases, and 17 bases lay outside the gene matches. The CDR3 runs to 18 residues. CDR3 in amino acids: CASSVAQGRQGKSHGYTF. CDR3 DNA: TGTGCCAGCAGCGTAGCACAGGGCCGACAGGGCAAGAGTCATGGCTACACCTTC.

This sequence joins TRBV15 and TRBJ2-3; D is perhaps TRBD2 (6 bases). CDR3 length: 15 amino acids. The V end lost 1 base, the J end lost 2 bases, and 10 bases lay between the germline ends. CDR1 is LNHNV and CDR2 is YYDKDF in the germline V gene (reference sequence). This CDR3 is CATSRARGSTDTQYF. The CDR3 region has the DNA TGTGCCACCAGCAGAGCCCGGGGGTCCACAGATACGCAGTATTTT. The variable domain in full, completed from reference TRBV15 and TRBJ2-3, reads DAMVIQNPRYQVTQFGKPVTLSCSQTLNHNVMYWYQQKSSQAPKLLFHYYDKDFNNEADTPDNFQSRRPNTSFCFLDIRSPGLGDTAMYLCATSRARGSTDTQYFGPGTRLTVL.

This chain's CDR3 is CASSYSEDRSAGNTIYF. CDR3 sequence (DNA): TGTGCCAGCAGTTACTCAGAGGACAGGTCGGCTGGAAACACCATATATTTT. The chain is built from TRBV6-2 or TRBV6-3 and TRBJ1-3; 7 bases map to TRBD1. This CDR3 region has 17 residues. Germline CDR1 and CDR2: MNHEY and SVGEGT. Losses at the gene ends were 0 bases for V and 2 bases for J; bases not matched to a gene: 7.

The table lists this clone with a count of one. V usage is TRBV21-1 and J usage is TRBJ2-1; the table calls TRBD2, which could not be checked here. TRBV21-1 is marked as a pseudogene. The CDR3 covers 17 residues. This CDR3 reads CASSKEFGTSGVGEQFF. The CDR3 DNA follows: TGTGCCAGCAGCAAAGAATTCGGGACTAGCGGGGTCGGTGAGCAGTTCTTC.

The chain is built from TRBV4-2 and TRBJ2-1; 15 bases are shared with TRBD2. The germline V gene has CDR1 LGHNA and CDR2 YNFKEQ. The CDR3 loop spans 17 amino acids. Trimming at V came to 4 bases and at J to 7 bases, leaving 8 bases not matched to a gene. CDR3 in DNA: TGTGCCAGCAGCCCGTGGACTAGCGGGGGGGCGGGGAATGAGCAGTTCTTC. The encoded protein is CASSPWTSGGAGNEQFF.

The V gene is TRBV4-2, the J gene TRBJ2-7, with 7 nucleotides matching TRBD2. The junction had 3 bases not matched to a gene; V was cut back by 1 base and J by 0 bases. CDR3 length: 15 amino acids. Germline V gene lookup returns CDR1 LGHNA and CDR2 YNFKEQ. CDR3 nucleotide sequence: TGTGCCAGCAGCCAAGTCGGCGGGAGCTCCTACGAGCAGTACTTC. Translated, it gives CASSQVGGSSYEQYF.

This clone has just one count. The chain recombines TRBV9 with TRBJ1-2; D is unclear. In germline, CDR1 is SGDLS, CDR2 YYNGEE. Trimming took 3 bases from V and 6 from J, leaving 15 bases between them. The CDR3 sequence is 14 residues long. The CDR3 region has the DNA TGTGCCAGCAGCGAGGCGGGGAGGACCCATGGCTACACCTTC. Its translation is CASSEAGRTHGYTF.

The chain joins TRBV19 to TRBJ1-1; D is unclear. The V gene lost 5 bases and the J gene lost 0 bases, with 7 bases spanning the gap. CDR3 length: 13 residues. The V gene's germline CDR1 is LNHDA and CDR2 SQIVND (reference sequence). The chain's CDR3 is CASSEGMNTEAFF. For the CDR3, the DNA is TGTGCCAGTAGTGAGGGAATGAACACTGAAGCTTTCTTT.

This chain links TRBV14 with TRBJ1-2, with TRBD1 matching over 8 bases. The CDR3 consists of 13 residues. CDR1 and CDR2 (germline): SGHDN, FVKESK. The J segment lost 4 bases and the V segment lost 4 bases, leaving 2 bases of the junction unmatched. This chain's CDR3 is CASSRQGSYGYTF. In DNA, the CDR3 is TGTGCCAGCAGCCGACAGGGGTCCTATGGCTACACCTTC.

CDR3 DNA sequence: TGTGCCAGCAGTTTATTGGGACAAGCCTACGAGCAGTACTTC. It yields the protein CASSLLGQAYEQYF. The chain employs TRBV27 and TRBJ2-7, with a weak D call TRBD1 (6 bases). CDR1 is MNHEY, CDR2 SMNVEV, per germline (reference sequence). V shed 1 base and J shed 2 bases, with 9 bases lying between them. The CDR3 has 14 amino acids.

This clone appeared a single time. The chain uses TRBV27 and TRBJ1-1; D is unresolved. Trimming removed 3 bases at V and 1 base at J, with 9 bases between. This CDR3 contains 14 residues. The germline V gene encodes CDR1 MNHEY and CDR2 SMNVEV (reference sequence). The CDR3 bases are TGTGCCAGCAGTTTGAGACTTTCGAACACTGAAGCTTTCTTT. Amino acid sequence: CASSLRLSNTEAFF.

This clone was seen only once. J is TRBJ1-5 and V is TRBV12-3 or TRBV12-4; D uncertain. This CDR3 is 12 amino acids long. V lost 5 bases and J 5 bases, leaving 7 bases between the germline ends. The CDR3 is CASSVSDQPQHF. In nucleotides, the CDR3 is TGTGCCAGCAGTGTATCTGATCAGCCCCAGCATTTT.

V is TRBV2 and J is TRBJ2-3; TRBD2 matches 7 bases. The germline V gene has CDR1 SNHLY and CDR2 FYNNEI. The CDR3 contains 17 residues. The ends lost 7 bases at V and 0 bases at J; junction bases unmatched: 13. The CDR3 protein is CASISTPGTTSTDTQYF. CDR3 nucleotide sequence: TGTGCCAGCATATCAACCCCCGGGACTACTAGCACAGATACGCAGTATTTT.

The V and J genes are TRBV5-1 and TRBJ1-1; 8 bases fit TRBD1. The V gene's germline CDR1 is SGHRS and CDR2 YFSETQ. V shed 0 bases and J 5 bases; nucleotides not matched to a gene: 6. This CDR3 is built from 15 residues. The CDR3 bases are TGCGCCAGCAGCTTGGTAGGACAGGGTTTGACTGAAGCTTTCTTT. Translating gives CASSLVGQGLTEAFF. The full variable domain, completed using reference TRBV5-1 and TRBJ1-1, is KAGVTQTPRYLIKTRGQQVTLSCSPISGHRSVSWYQQTPGQGLQFLFEYFSETQRNKGNFPGRFSGRQFSNSRSEMNVSTLELGDSALYLCASSLVGQGLTEAFFGQGTRLTVV.

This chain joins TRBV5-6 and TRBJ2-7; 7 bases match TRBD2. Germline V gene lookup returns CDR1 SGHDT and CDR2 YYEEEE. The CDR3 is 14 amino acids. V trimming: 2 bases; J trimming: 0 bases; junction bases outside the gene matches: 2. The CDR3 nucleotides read TGTGCCAGCAGCTTAGCGGGGAACTCCTACGAGCAGTACTTC. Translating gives CASSLAGNSYEQYF.